This T cell receptor beta chain was sequenced for a study of T-cell memory formation after mild COVID-19. General study results and limits: Later expanders leaned toward CD4+, whereas clones contracting from day 15 to 85 were balanced CD4/CD8. Clonal second-wave expansions that peaked on day 37 had unconfirmed SARS-CoV-2 specificity.

Via MiXCR, TCRdb re-called the 5' RACE reads, giving one row per CDR3 protein. The sample includes 470,000 or so distinct CDR3 sequences, approximately 18% of them seen just once. On this clonotype itself: Its specificity is unknown.

This CDR3 region has 14 residues. V lost 6 bases and J lost 3, with 12 bases in between. CDR1 MNHEY and CDR2 SMNVEV come from the germline V gene (reference sequence). The chain combines TRBV27 with TRBJ1-5, with D perhaps matching TRBD1 (5 bases). Specimen: PBMCs or a T cell subset sorted from them (not recorded which). This sequence was found in an adult woman who had mild COVID-19 (a few samples of this study predate the infection). Cell type and time point are not known. CDR3 residues: CASSRGGTNQPQHF. CDR3 bases: TGTGCCAGCAGCCGGGGCGGCACCAATCAGCCCCAGCATTTT.